This T cell receptor (beta chain) was sequenced during a study of blood T cell repertoires in COVID-19. This clone came up once. Authors' processing steps: Reference gene primers were amplified, and this amplification served to estimate nucleated cell counts. The table came from immunoSEQ multiplex PCR; TCRdb's copy has only in-frame clones and leaves some out. The V and J calls and clone size are taken from that table; D and trimming were inferred from the DNA. The table has some 94,000 clones, roughly 72% seen once. Between the trimmed V and J ends, which lost 1 base and 1 base, there was a span of 8 bases. The CDR3 totals 15 residues. Germline lookup yields CDR1 SGHTA and CDR2 FQGNSA.

The genes are TRBV7-2 and TRBJ1-5; TRBD1 is a possible D gene (5 bases). This sequence was found in a woman aged 55-70 years in a cohort sampled during active or convalescent COVID-19. Input material: peripheral blood. CDR3 in DNA: TGTGCCAGCAGCTTAGTGGGGGGAAGCAATCAGCCCCAGCATTTT. Translating gives CASSLVGGSNQPQHF.